The T cell receptor beta chain under discussion was sequenced for a study of blood T cells in healthy people across ages. This CDR3 has 12 amino acids. Looked up from germline, CDR1 is SGHTA and CDR2 is FQGNSA. V trimming: 4 bases; J trimming: 10 bases; junction bases outside the gene matches: 4. As for this clonotype: Its specificity is not known.

General observations from the study: Changes seen in expanded clonotypes were possibly confounded by donor CMV status left unknown.

For the second PCR, which ran for roughly 7 to 11 cycles, a sample-barcoded 5' primer and a J-beta primer mix were used. TCRdb passed the 5' RACE reads through MiXCR, listing each CDR3 protein once. The repertoire holds about 640,000 distinct CDR3 sequences, with approximately 50% as singletons. This receptor was taken from a man aged 60 to 75 in good health. The rearrangement links TRBV7-2 to TRBJ2-1, with 7 bases identical to TRBD1. The sequencing input was blood. CDR3 in DNA: TGTGCCAGCAGCTCGTCCAGGGGGGAGCAGTTCTTC. It codes for CASSSSRGEQFF.